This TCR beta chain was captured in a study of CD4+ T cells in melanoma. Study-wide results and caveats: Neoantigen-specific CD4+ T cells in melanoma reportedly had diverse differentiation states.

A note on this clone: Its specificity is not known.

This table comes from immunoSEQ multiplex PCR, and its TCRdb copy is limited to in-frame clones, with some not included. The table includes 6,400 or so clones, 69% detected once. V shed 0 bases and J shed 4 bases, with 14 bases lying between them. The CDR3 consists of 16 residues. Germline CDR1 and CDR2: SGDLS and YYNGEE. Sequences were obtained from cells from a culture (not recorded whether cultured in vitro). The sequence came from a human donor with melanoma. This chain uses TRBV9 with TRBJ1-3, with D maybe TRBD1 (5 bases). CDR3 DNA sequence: TGTGCCAGCAGCGTAGCAGGAGCGGCAGGGGGAAACACCATATATTTT. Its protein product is CASSVAGAAGGNTIYF. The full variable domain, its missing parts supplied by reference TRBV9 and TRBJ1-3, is DSGVTQTPKHLITATGQRVTLRCSPRSGDLSVYWYQQSLDQGLQFLIQYYNGEERAKGNILERFSAQQFPDLHSELNLSSLELGDSALYFCASSVAGAAGGNTIYFGEGSWLTVV.